These T cell receptor beta chains were read from a single sample in a study of T cells expressing NK-cell markers. Reprocessing the 5' RACE reads, TCRdb reports a single entry for every CDR3 protein and omits DNA. Its listing shows about 540,000 distinct CDR3 sequences. The sequenced material came from blood T cells: a sorted CD56 or NKG2C T cell subset, CD4+ or CD8+ T cells, or bulk PBMC T cells (not recorded which). These receptor sequences come from a man aged 18 to 30 in good health. CDR3s include the opening cysteine and the closing phenylalanine or tryptophan.

J gene: TRBJ1-5
V gene: TRBV24-1
CDR3 protein: CATSDWRGGNQPQHF

J gene: TRBJ2-5
V gene: TRBV24-1
CDR3 protein: CATSGGGETQYF

J gene: TRBJ2-1
V gene: TRBV7-9
CDR3 protein: CASRSRDSSYNEQFF

J gene: TRBJ2-7
V gene: TRBV6-1
CDR3 protein: CASRVRGASYEQYF

J gene: TRBJ2-1
V gene: TRBV5-6
CDR3 protein: CASSLPASNEQFF

J gene: TRBJ2-1
V gene: TRBV3-1
CDR3 protein: CASSQGGTIFYNEQFF

J gene: TRBJ2-4
V gene: TRBV12-3/TRBV12-4
CDR3 protein: CASSSLTGFQYF

J gene: TRBJ2-7
V gene: TRBV7-9
CDR3 protein: CASTSVGPSYEQYF

J gene: TRBJ2-3
V gene: TRBV12-3/TRBV12-4
CDR3 protein: CASRGLAGVDTQYF

J gene: TRBJ2-1
V gene: TRBV6-5
CDR3 protein: CASRPAGISSYNEQFF

J gene: TRBJ2-7
V gene: TRBV5-5
CDR3 protein: CASGPKAGEQYF

J gene: TRBJ2-7
V gene: TRBV28
CDR3 protein: CASSLEMGRPSSYEQYF

J gene: TRBJ1-5
V gene: TRBV6-5
CDR3 protein: CASHGPNQPQHF

J gene: TRBJ2-1
V gene: TRBV5-5
CDR3 protein: CASSLSQSNEQFF

J gene: TRBJ2-3
V gene: TRBV20-1
CDR3 protein: CSASERAGFTDTQYF

J gene: TRBJ1-4
V gene: TRBV6-1
CDR3 protein: CASGVVGAGNEKLFF

J gene: TRBJ2-3
V gene: TRBV7-2
CDR3 protein: CASSQGGNTQYF

J gene: TRBJ2-7
V gene: TRBV29-1
CDR3 protein: CSVEEGAGSSYEQYF

J gene: TRBJ2-5
V gene: TRBV6-2/TRBV6-3
CDR3 protein: CASTVAGAQETQYF

J gene: TRBJ2-6
V gene: TRBV5-1
CDR3 protein: CASSLQTNSGANVLTF

J gene: TRBJ2-1
V gene: TRBV12-3/TRBV12-4
CDR3 protein: CASTKLASSYNEQFF

J gene: TRBJ1-4
V gene: TRBV28
CDR3 protein: CASSLATQSTEKLFF

J gene: TRBJ2-7
V gene: TRBV2
CDR3 protein: CASSQSSGSTYEQYF

J gene: TRBJ2-1
V gene: TRBV5-1
CDR3 protein: CASRMESPRYNEQFF

J gene: TRBJ1-5
V gene: TRBV20-1
CDR3 protein: CSAGVDNQPQHF

J gene: TRBJ2-5
V gene: TRBV28
CDR3 protein: CASSSPWGLAGVGETQYF

J gene: TRBJ2-1
V gene: TRBV20-1
CDR3 protein: CSADSGRAEVEQFF

J gene: TRBJ2-3
V gene: TRBV5-5
CDR3 protein: CASSLGPGLRASADTQYF

J gene: TRBJ2-7
V gene: TRBV11-2
CDR3 protein: CASSLVLGRLGEQYF

J gene: TRBJ1-5
V gene: TRBV20-1
CDR3 protein: CSARDRRDRRHNQPQHF

J gene: TRBJ1-1
V gene: TRBV12-3/TRBV12-4
CDR3 protein: CASSPPTTGWIEAFF

J gene: TRBJ2-1
V gene: TRBV5-1
CDR3 protein: CASSLESSGQFF

J gene: TRBJ1-3
V gene: TRBV29-1
CDR3 protein: CSVVTGTISGNTIYF

J gene: TRBJ2-7
V gene: TRBV6-5
CDR3 protein: CASSYSTGYYEQYF

J gene: TRBJ1-2
V gene: TRBV20-1
CDR3 protein: CSARDASPYGYTF

J gene: TRBJ2-1
V gene: TRBV29-1
CDR3 protein: CSVEKGRRVDNEQFF